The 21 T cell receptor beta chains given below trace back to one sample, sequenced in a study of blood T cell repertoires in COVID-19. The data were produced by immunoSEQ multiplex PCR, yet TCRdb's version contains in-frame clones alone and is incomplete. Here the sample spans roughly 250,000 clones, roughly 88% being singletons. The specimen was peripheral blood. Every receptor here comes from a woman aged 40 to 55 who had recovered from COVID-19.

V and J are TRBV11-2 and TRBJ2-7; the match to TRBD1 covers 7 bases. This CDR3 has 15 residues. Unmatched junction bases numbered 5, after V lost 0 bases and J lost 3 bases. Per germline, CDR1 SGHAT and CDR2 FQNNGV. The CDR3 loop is CASSLERGGSYEQYF. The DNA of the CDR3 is TGTGCCAGCAGCTTAGAGCGAGGGGGCAGCTACGAGCAGTACTTC.

In nucleotides, the CDR3 is TGTGCCACCAATCAGGGGTCTGGAAACACCATATATTTT. This translates into CATNQGSGNTIYF. The chain couples TRBV18 to TRBJ1-3; a possible D gene is TRBD1 (6 bases). Per the germline V gene, CDR1 is KGHSH and CDR2 is LQKENI. The CDR3 has 13 amino acids. Trimming cost V 10 bases and J 1 base, with 11 bases left between them.

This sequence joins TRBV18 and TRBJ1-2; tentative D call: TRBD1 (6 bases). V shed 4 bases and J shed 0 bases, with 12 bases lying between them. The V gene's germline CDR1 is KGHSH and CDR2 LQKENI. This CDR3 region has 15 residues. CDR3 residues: CASSRTEQANYGYTF. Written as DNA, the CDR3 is TGTGCCAGCTCACGGACAGAGCAAGCTAACTATGGCTACACCTTC.

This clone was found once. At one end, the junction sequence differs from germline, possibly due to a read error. The CDR3 protein is CASSHGLAGEGVYNEQFF. In DNA form, the CDR3 reads TGTGCTAGCAGCCACGGACTAGCGGGAGAGGGCGTCTACAATGAGCAGTTCTTC. This chain connects TRBV7-7 to TRBJ2-1; 13 positions match TRBD2. The germline V gene encodes CDR1 SSHAT and CDR2 FNYEAQ (reference sequence). The CDR3 is 18 amino acids. Looking up the rest from reference TRBV7-7 and TRBJ2-1 gives the full variable domain: GAGVSQSPRYKVTKRGQDVTLRCDPISSHATLYWYQQALGQGPEFLTYFNYEAQPDKSGLPSDRFSAERPEGSISTLTIQRTEQRDSAMYRCASSHGLAGEGVYNEQFFGPGTRLTVL.

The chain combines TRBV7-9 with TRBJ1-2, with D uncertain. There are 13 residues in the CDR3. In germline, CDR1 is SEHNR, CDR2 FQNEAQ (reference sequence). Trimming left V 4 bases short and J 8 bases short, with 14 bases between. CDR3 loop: CASSWTDAGGYTF. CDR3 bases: TGTGCCAGCAGCTGGACGGATGCGGGAGGCTACACCTTC.

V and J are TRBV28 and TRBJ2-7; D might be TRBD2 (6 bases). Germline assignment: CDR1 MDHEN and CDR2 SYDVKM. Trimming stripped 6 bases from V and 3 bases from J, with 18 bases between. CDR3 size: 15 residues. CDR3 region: CASSLSPLGLYEQYF. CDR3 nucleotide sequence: TGTGCCAGCAGCCTATCCCCACTGGGACTCTACGAGCAGTACTTC. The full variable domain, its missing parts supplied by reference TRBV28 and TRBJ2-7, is DVKVTQSSRYLVKRTGEKVFLECVQDMDHENMFWYRQDPGLGLRLIYFSYDVKMKEKGDIPEGYSVSREKKERFSLILESASTNQTSMYLCASSLSPLGLYEQYFGPGTRLTVT.

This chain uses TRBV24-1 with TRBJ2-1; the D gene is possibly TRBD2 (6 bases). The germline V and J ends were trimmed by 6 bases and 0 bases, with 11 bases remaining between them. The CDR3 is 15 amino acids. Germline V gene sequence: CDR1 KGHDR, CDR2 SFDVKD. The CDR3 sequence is CATSLRDPSYNEQFF. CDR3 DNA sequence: TGTGCCACCAGTCTGCGGGACCCCTCCTACAATGAGCAGTTCTTC.

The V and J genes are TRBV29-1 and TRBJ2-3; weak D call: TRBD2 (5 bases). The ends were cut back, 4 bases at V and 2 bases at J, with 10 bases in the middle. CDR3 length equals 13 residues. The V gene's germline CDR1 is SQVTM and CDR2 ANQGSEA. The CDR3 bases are TGCAGCGTTGCCGGGAAGGTCACAGATACGCAGTATTTT. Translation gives CSVAGKVTDTQYF.

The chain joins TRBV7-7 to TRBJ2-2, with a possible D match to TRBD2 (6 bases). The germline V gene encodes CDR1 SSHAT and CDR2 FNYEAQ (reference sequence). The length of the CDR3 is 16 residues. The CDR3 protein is CASATSTLMSTGELFF. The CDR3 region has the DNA TGTGCTAGTGCCACTAGCACCCTTATGAGCACCGGGGAGCTGTTTTTT.

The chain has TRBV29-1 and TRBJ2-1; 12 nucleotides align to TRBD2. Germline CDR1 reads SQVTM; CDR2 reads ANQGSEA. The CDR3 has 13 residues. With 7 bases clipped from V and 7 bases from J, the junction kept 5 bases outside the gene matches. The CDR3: CSATSGRRNEQFF. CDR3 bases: TGCAGCGCCACTAGCGGGAGGAGGAATGAGCAGTTCTTC.

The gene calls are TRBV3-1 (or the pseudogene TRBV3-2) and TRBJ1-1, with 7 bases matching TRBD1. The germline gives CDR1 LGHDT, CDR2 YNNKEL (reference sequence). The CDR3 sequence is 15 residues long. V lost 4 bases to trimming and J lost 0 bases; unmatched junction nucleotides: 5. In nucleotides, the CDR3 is TGTGCCAGCAGCCGAGGGACAGCTCTGAACACTGAAGCTTTCTTT. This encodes CASSRGTALNTEAFF.

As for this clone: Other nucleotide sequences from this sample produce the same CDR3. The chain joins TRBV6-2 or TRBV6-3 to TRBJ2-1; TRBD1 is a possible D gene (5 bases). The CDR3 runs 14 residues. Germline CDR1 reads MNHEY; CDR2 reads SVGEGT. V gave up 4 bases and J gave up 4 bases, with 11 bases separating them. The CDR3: CASSSGLIYNEQFF. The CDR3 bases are TGTGCCAGCAGTTCAGGGTTGATATACAATGAGCAGTTCTTC.

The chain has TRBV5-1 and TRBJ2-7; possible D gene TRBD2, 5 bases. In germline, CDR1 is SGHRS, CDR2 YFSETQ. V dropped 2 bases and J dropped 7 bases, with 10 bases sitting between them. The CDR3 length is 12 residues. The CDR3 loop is CASSFLGGEQYF. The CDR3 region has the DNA TGCGCCAGCAGCTTTCTTGGAGGTGAGCAGTACTTC. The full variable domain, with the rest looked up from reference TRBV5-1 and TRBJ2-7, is KAGVTQTPRYLIKTRGQQVTLSCSPISGHRSVSWYQQTPGQGLQFLFEYFSETQRNKGNFPGRFSGRQFSNSRSEMNVSTLELGDSALYLCASSFLGGEQYFGPGTRLTVT.

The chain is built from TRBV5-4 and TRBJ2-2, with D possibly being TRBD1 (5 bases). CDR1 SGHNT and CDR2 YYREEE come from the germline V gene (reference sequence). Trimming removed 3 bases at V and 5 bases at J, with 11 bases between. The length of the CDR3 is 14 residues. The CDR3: CASSSKTGTGELFF. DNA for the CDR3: TGTGCCAGCAGCTCAAAAACAGGAACCGGGGAGCTGTTTTTT.

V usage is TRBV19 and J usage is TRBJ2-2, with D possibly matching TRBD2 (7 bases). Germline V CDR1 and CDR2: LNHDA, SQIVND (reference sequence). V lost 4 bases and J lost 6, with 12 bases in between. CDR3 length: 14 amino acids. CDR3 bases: TGTGCCAGTAGTAAGGGGGGGGTCGCCGGGGAGCTGTTTTTT. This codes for CASSKGGVAGELFF.

CDR3 sequence (DNA): TGTGCCAGCAGTGAAGGGAACAGTTATAGCAATCAGCCCCAGCATTTT. It is translated as CASSEGNSYSNQPQHF. The chain joins TRBV6-1 to TRBJ1-5; D call uncertain. The CDR3 is 16 amino acids. CDR1 and CDR2 (germline): MNHNS, SASEGT. Trimming cost V 1 base and J 0 bases, with 10 bases left between them.

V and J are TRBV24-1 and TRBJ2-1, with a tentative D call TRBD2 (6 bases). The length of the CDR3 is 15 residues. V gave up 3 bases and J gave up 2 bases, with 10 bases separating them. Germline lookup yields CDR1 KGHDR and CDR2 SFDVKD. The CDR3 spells CATSDRGRPYNEQFF. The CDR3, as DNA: TGTGCCACCAGTGATCGGGGGAGGCCCTACAATGAGCAGTTCTTC.

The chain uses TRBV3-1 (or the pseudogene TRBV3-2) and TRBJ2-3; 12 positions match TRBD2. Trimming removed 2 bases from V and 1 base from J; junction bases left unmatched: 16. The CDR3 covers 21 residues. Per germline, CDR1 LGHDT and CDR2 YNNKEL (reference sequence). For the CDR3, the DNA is TGTGCCAGCAGCCAATTCAACACGGGACTAGCGGGTAGGATTGGCACAGATACGCAGTATTTT. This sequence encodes CASSQFNTGLAGRIGTDTQYF.

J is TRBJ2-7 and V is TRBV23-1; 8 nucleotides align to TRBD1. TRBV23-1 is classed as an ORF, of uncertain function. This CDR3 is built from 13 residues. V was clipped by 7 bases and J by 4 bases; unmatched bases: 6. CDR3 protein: CASTGTGGYEQYF. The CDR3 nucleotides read TGCGCCAGCACCGGGACAGGCGGTTACGAGCAGTACTTC.

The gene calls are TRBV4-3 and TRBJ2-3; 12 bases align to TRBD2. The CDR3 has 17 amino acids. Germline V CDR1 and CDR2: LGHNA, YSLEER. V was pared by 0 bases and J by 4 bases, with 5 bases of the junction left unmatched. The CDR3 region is CASSQESLAGGADTQYF. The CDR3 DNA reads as TGCGCCAGCAGCCAAGAGAGCCTAGCGGGAGGGGCAGATACGCAGTATTTT.

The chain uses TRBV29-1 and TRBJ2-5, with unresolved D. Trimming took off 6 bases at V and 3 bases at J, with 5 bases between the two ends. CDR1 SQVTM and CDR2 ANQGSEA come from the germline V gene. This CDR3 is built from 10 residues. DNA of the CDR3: TGCAGCGTAACAGAAGAGACCCAGTACTTC. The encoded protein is CSVTEETQYF.